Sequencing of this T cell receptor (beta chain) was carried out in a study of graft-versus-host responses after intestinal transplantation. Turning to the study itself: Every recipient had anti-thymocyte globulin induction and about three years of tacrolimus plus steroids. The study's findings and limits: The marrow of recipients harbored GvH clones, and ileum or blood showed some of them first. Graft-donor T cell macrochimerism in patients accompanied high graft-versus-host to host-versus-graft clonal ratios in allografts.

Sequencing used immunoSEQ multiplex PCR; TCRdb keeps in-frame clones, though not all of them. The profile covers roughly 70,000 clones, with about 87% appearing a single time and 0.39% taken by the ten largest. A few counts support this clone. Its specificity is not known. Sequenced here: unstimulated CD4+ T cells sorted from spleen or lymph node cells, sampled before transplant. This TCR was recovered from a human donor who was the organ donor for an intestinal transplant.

CDR3 nucleotides: TGCGCCAGCAGCTTGGTTGGTGCTAGCGGCGCGGATACGCAGTATTTT. Its translation: CASSLVGASGADTQYF. The chain carries TRBV5-1 and TRBJ2-3; TRBD2 aligns across 7 bases. The germline V gene encodes CDR1 SGHRS and CDR2 YFSETQ. Germline trimming cut 0 bases from V and 6 bases from J; bases unmatched to any gene: 10. The CDR3 has 16 residues. The entire variable domain, with the rest obtained from reference TRBV5-1 and TRBJ2-3, is as follows: KAGVTQTPRYLIKTRGQQVTLSCSPISGHRSVSWYQQTPGQGLQFLFEYFSETQRNKGNFPGRFSGRQFSNSRSEMNVSTLELGDSALYLCASSLVGASGADTQYFGPGTRLTVL.